The clone carrying this T cell receptor beta chain was recorded a few times. Other nucleotide sequences from this sample produce the same CDR3. These data come from a study of blood T cell repertoires in COVID-19. Turning to the study itself: The United States, Italy and Spain supplied acute and convalescent COVID-19 samples.

Per the study methods: Estimated nucleated cell counts came from reference gene primer amplification. The data were produced by immunoSEQ multiplex PCR, yet TCRdb's version contains in-frame clones alone and is incomplete. That table furnishes V, J and clone size, whereas the DNA furnished D and trimming. The table records approximately 150,000 clones, under 90% of them present only once. The sequencing input was peripheral blood. The origin of this receptor is a man between 65 and 85 years old who had recovered from COVID-19.

CDR3 DNA: TGTGCCAGCAGCCTGTACAATGAGCAGTTCTTC. It translates to CASSLYNEQFF. The rearrangement uses TRBV12-3 or TRBV12-4 and TRBJ2-1; D not resolved. The CDR3 extends over 11 amino acids. The V end lost 6 bases, the J end lost 4 bases, and 4 bases lay between the germline ends.